Reported below is one TCR beta chain. What it binds is unknown. Total RNA extraction produced at least 5.5 micrograms (per sample) for the study. The record originates from a study of blood T cells in healthy people across ages. Germline lookup yields CDR1 SEHNR and CDR2 FQNEAQ (reference sequence). CDR3 length: 11 residues. The junction had 3 bases not matched to a gene; V was cut back by 8 bases and J by 6 bases. It was with a sample-barcoded 5' primer and a J-beta primer mix that a second PCR of roughly 7 to 12 cycles was run. A single record per CDR3 protein comes from TCRdb applying MiXCR to the 5' RACE reads. The sample holds 700,000 to 950,000 distinct CDR3 sequences, more than 45% seen once. Whole-study findings and limits: Naive CD4+ cell counts and diversity both ran higher in long-lived than in aged donors.

Sequencing was performed on blood. The source of this sequence is a man aged 25 to 45 in good health. The chain employs TRBV7-9 and TRBJ2-7; 8 positions match TRBD2. The CDR3 here is CASQRGGEQYF. CDR3 bases: TGTGCCAGCCAACGGGGGGGCGAGCAGTACTTC.